This T cell receptor (beta chain) stems from a study of T-cell reconstitution after alpha-beta-depleted transplantation in children. This clonotype was picked up many times. Construction of the TCRbeta library involved unique molecular identifiers. In TCRdb, the PCR reads were re-called with MiXCR into one record per CDR3 protein. The sample lists 200,000 to 250,000 distinct CDR3 sequences, more than 10% occurring once. Losses at the gene ends were 5 bases for V and 5 bases for J; bases not matched to a gene: 5. This CDR3 has 13 amino acids. Germline-derived CDR1 and CDR2 are DFQATT and SNEGSKA (reference sequence).

Sequences were derived from PBMCs from the stem cell graft donor, sampled from the stem cell graft. V is TRBV20-1 and J is TRBJ1-1; 10 bases match TRBD1. This TCR was sampled from a human donor who donated a stem cell graft to a child with acute lymphoblastic leukemia. DNA of the CDR3: TGCAGTGCTGGATCGGGACAGGGGACTGAAGCTTTCTTT. Protein: CSAGSGQGTEAFF.